One and the same sample provided the 30 T cell receptor beta chains below, sequenced in a study of blood T cell repertoires in COVID-19. Sequencing was performed with immunoSEQ multiplex PCR; in TCRdb, only in-frame clones are kept and a portion is missing. The top ten hold roughly 10% of the sample, which has 70,000 to 90,000 clones, around 80% seen once. Sequenced: peripheral blood. The source is a man in his 70s with acute or convalescent COVID-19.

The chain has TRBV7-6 and TRBJ1-2; a weak D match, TRBD1 (5 bases). V gave up 8 bases and J gave up 7 bases, with 14 bases separating them. Germline lookup yields CDR1 SGHVS and CDR2 FNYEAQ. The CDR3 contains 12 residues. The CDR3 loop is CASGGRVGGYTF. The CDR3 DNA follows: TGTGCCAGCGGTGGCAGGGTTGGTGGCTACACCTTC.

The rearrangement uses TRBV28 and TRBJ2-1, with D possibly matching TRBD1 (6 bases). The CDR3 has 18 amino acids. CDR1 and CDR2 from the germline V gene are MDHEN and SYDVKM. The V end was cut by 5 bases, the J end by 0 bases, with 20 bases between. The CDR3 is CASSGRGHQSYSYNEQFF. CDR3 nucleotide sequence: TGTGCCAGCAGTGGCAGGGGACACCAATCCTACTCCTACAATGAGCAGTTCTTC.

Only one count was recorded for this clone. The chain recombines TRBV6-1 with TRBJ1-6; 10 bases match TRBD1. The CDR3 runs to 17 residues. Germline V CDR1 and CDR2: MNHNS, SASEGT. V trimming: 3 bases; J trimming: 6 bases; junction bases outside the gene matches: 8. The CDR3, as DNA: TGTGCCAGCAGTGAGGACCGACAGGGGGCTAGTAATTCACCCCTCCACTTT. Translation gives CASSEDRQGASNSPLHF.

The chain couples TRBV3-1 (or the pseudogene TRBV3-2) to TRBJ1-5; TRBD1 matches at 7 bases. The CDR3 is 15 amino acids. V shed 4 bases, J shed 5 bases, and the junction held 8 bases outside the gene matches. The V gene's germline CDR1 is LGHDT and CDR2 YNNKEL (reference sequence). The chain's CDR3 is CASSPDRVRDQPQHF. The CDR3 DNA is TGTGCCAGCAGCCCCGACAGGGTGAGGGATCAGCCCCAGCATTTT.

The DNA for the CDR3 is TGTGCCAGCAGCTTCGGCGGGCCCCCAGAGACCCAGTACTTC. It yields the protein CASSFGGPPETQYF. The chain has TRBV7-3 and TRBJ2-5; weak D call: TRBD2 (5 bases). The germline V gene encodes CDR1 SGHTA and CDR2 FQGTGA. The CDR3 runs 14 residues. V was cut by 3 bases and J by 4 bases, with 12 bases left in between.

The genes are TRBV7-2 and TRBJ1-2; D gene ambiguous. The V end was cut by 5 bases, the J end by 3 bases, with 13 bases between. The CDR3 runs 14 residues. Germline CDR1 reads SGHTA; CDR2 reads FQGNSA. The CDR3 nucleotides are TGTGCCAGCAGCCTTTTACAACAACACTATGGCTACACCTTC. Translated: CASSLLQQHYGYTF.

The chain combines TRBV6-5 with TRBJ1-5, with 8 bases lining up with TRBD1. V gave up 6 bases and J gave up 4 bases; unmatched junction bases: 2. The germline gives CDR1 MNHEY, CDR2 SVGAGI. The CDR3 is 13 residues long. The CDR3 DNA reads TGTGCCAGCAGCCGGGACAGGAATCAGCCCCAGCATTTT. Translation gives CASSRDRNQPQHF.

The chain joins TRBV4-1 to TRBJ1-5; maybe TRBD1 (5 bases). From germline, CDR1 is MGHRA and CDR2 YSYEKL. V was shortened by 4 bases and J by 0 bases, with 10 bases between the two germline ends. This CDR3 is built from 15 residues. The CDR3 coding sequence is TGCGCCAGCAGCCCGGGACTTCTTAGCAATCAGCCCCAGCATTTT. Amino acids: CASSPGLLSNQPQHF.

V gene TRBV7-2 combines with J gene TRBJ2-3, with D maybe TRBD1 (6 bases). The V end lost 2 bases, the J end lost 5 bases, and 17 bases lay between the germline ends. The CDR3 spans 16 residues. CDR1 and CDR2 (germline): SGHTA, FQGNSA. The CDR3 bases are TGTGCCAGCAGCTTATTTTCAGCAGGGGCTGAAGATACGCAGTATTTT. Translation: CASSLFSAGAEDTQYF.

The V gene is TRBV5-1, the J gene TRBJ2-7; 10 nucleotides agree with TRBD2. V dropped 4 bases and J dropped 4; count of bases not matched to a gene: 8. CDR1 and CDR2 (germline): SGHRS, YFSETQ. The CDR3 runs to 15 residues. In nucleotides, the CDR3 is TGCGCCAGCAGCCTCAGCGGGGGGGATATTTACGAGCAGTACTTC. Protein sequence: CASSLSGGDIYEQYF. The entire variable domain, with the rest obtained from reference TRBV5-1 and TRBJ2-7, is as follows: KAGVTQTPRYLIKTRGQQVTLSCSPISGHRSVSWYQQTPGQGLQFLFEYFSETQRNKGNFPGRFSGRQFSNSRSEMNVSTLELGDSALYLCASSLSGGDIYEQYFGPGTRLTVT.

The chain employs TRBV19 and TRBJ2-3; TRBD2 matches at 13 bases. CDR1 and CDR2 (germline): LNHDA, SQIVND (reference sequence). The V segment lost 6 bases and the J segment 4 bases; nucleotides outside the gene matches: 4. This CDR3 comprises 15 residues. The CDR3 reads CASSPTSGGADTQYF. CDR3 nucleotides: TGTGCCAGTAGCCCTACTAGCGGGGGGGCAGATACGCAGTATTTT.

V gene TRBV5-5 combines with J gene TRBJ2-7; D is undetermined. Per the germline V gene, CDR1 is SGHKS and CDR2 is YYEKEE (reference sequence). The germline V and J ends were trimmed by 2 bases and 1 base, with 7 bases remaining between them. The length of the CDR3 is 13 residues. The CDR3 loop is CASSLDTSYEQYV. The CDR3 DNA follows: TGTGCCAGCAGCTTAGACACTTCCTACGAGCAGTACGTC.

The rearrangement joins TRBV19 to TRBJ2-5; D possibly corresponds to TRBD2 (7 bases). Germline CDR1 LNHDA, CDR2 SQIVND (reference sequence). The V and J ends lost 3 bases and 1 base respectively, with 15 bases between them. CDR3 size: 16 residues. The DNA of the CDR3 is TGTGCCAGTAGTATGGGGACGGGGGGCCCCCAAGAGACCCAGTACTTC. This codes for CASSMGTGGPQETQYF.

The chain couples TRBV4-1 to TRBJ1-2; D is uncertain. The ends were cut back, 4 bases at V and 4 bases at J, with 19 bases in the middle. The germline CDR1 and CDR2 sequences are MGHRA and YSYEKL. This CDR3 is built from 16 residues. CDR3 protein: CASSPTGPEGGYGYTF. CDR3 DNA: TGCGCCAGCAGCCCCACCGGACCCGAGGGTGGCTATGGCTACACCTTC.

This clone showed up just a few times. The gene calls are TRBV7-8 and TRBJ1-3; D is possibly TRBD1 (6 bases). With 5 bases removed from V and 3 bases from J, the gap between germline ends came to 17 bases. The CDR3 runs to 16 residues. Germline V gives CDR1 SGHVS, CDR2 FQNEAQ. In nucleotides, the CDR3 is TGTGCCAGCAGCCTTAGGGGGTTGTCGCTTGGAAACACCATATATTTT. The encoded protein is CASSLRGLSLGNTIYF.

This sequence joins TRBV2 and TRBJ2-7; 11 bases align to TRBD1. CDR3 length: 12 residues. Germline V gene data show CDR1 as SNHLY and CDR2 as FYNNEI. The trim removed 9 bases at V and 7 bases at J, leaving 5 bases unmatched. The CDR3 sequence: CASGQGAREQYF. As DNA, the CDR3 is TGTGCCAGTGGACAGGGGGCTCGAGAGCAGTACTTC.

This clone was seen more than once but under ten times. This sequence joins TRBV12-3 or TRBV12-4 and TRBJ2-1, with D unresolved. CDR3 length: 12 residues. V dropped 3 bases and J dropped 7 bases, with 7 bases sitting between them. The CDR3 bases are TGTGCCAGCAGTTTTTTCGGGAATGAGCAGTTCTTC. Its translation: CASSFFGNEQFF.

This clone was counted between two and nine times. This sequence joins TRBV28 and TRBJ1-1; maybe TRBD1 (5 bases). Trimming took off 5 bases at V and 5 bases at J, with 18 bases between the two ends. CDR1 and CDR2 (germline): MDHEN, SYDVKM. This CDR3 comprises 15 residues. This chain's CDR3 is CASSVIWGVRTEAFF. The CDR3 nucleotides read TGTGCCAGCAGTGTCATATGGGGGGTTAGGACTGAAGCTTTCTTT.

The chain recombines TRBV5-4 with TRBJ1-2; 7 bases line up with TRBD1. The germline V gene has CDR1 SGHNT and CDR2 YYREEE (reference sequence). The CDR3 length is 14 residues. The V segment lost 4 bases and the J segment 5 bases; nucleotides outside the gene matches: 8. This CDR3 is CASSPDRVSYGYTF. The CDR3 nucleotides are TGTGCCAGCAGCCCCGACAGGGTTTCTTATGGCTACACCTTC.

In this sample, this clone turned up once. In DNA form, the CDR3 reads TGTGCCAGTATACGGACAGTCAACATGAACACTGAAGCTTTCTTT. Translated, it gives CASIRTVNMNTEAFF. V is TRBV19 and J is TRBJ1-1; D possibly corresponds to TRBD1 (6 bases). The CDR3 sequence is 15 residues long. The germline V gene encodes CDR1 LNHDA and CDR2 SQIVND (reference sequence). The V and J ends lost 7 bases and 0 bases respectively, with 15 bases between them.

The chain uses TRBV2 and TRBJ1-2; TRBD1 might be the D (6 bases). Germline loops: CDR1 SNHLY, CDR2 FYNNEI. V was shortened by 3 bases and J by 4 bases, with 12 bases between the two germline ends. This CDR3 contains 14 residues. In DNA form, the CDR3 reads TGTGCCAGCAGTGACAGGGGACGGGGCTATGGCTACACCTTC. This translates into CASSDRGRGYGYTF.

This chain links TRBV3-1 (or the pseudogene TRBV3-2) with TRBJ1-1, with 8 positions matching TRBD1. The germline gives CDR1 LGHDT, CDR2 YNNKEL (reference sequence). V was pared by 4 bases and J by 5 bases, with 6 bases of the junction left unmatched. The CDR3 is 14 residues long. CDR3 coding DNA: TGTGCCAGCAGCCGGACAGGGTTGGATACTGAAGCTTTCTTT. Protein product: CASSRTGLDTEAFF.

The chain combines TRBV27 with TRBJ2-7; 8 bases agree with TRBD1. Germline values: CDR1 MNHEY, CDR2 SMNVEV (reference sequence). The CDR3 sequence is 18 residues long. Trimming cost V 3 bases and J 2 bases; bases outside gene matches: 15. CDR3 bases: TGTGCCAGCAGTTTTGCAGTAATCGGGACAGGCAAACCCTACGAGCAGTACTTC. Translated, it gives CASSFAVIGTGKPYEQYF.

This clone has only a few counts. The CDR3 sequence: CASSFEGQGPTDTQYF. DNA of the CDR3: TGTGCCAGCAGTTTTGAGGGACAGGGCCCCACAGATACGCAGTATTTT. The rearrangement joins TRBV27 to TRBJ2-3; 9 positions match TRBD1. The CDR3 extends over 16 amino acids. Germline V CDR1 and CDR2: MNHEY, SMNVEV (reference sequence). V gave up 3 bases and J gave up 2 bases; unmatched junction bases: 6.

This clone was seen more than once but under ten times. V gene TRBV29-1 combines with J gene TRBJ1-5; TRBD1 matches at 9 bases. The CDR3 runs 14 residues. V lost 7 bases and J lost 6; bases outside the gene matches: 10. Germline lookup yields CDR1 SQVTM and CDR2 ANQGSEA. CDR3 DNA: TGCAGCGCCGTGACAGGGGGAAGGGGTCAGCCCCAGCATTTT. Its translation is CSAVTGGRGQPQHF.

V usage is TRBV6-6 and J usage is TRBJ2-3; TRBD2 matches 9 bases. CDR3 length: 17 amino acids. J gave up 2 bases and V 5 bases, and 11 bases lay outside the gene matches. The germline V gene has CDR1 MNHNY and CDR2 SVGAGI (reference sequence). The chain's CDR3 is CASSPSWLAGFTDTQYF. The CDR3 DNA follows: TGTGCCAGCAGTCCAAGTTGGCTAGCGGGGTTCACAGATACGCAGTATTTT.

The table lists this clone with a few counts. J is TRBJ1-6 and V is TRBV6-6, with D possibly matching TRBD1 (5 bases). V lost 0 bases to trimming and J lost 7 bases, with 7 bases between them. The CDR3 runs 14 residues. Germline loops: CDR1 MNHNY, CDR2 SVGAGI (reference sequence). The CDR3 DNA is TGTGCCAGCAGTTACTCTGACAGCAATTCACCCCTCCACTTT. Translating gives CASSYSDSNSPLHF.

This clone occurred a few times. The V call is TRBV5-6, the J call TRBJ2-1; tentative D call: TRBD1 (6 bases). The germline gives CDR1 SGHDT, CDR2 YYEEEE. V gave up 1 base and J gave up 9 bases, with 11 bases separating them. The CDR3 consists of 13 residues. Written as DNA, the CDR3 is TGTGCCAGCAGCTTGCAGGGGTCGGGTGAGCAGTTCTTC. It encodes CASSLQGSGEQFF. The complete variable domain, with remaining parts taken from reference TRBV5-6 and TRBJ2-1, reads DAGVTQSPTHLIKTRGQQVTLRCSPKSGHDTVSWYQQALGQGPQFIFQYYEEEERQRGNFPDRFSGHQFPNYSSELNVNALLLGDSALYLCASSLQGSGEQFFGPGTRLTVL.

The genes are TRBV5-1 and TRBJ2-3, with a weak D call TRBD2 (6 bases). V was clipped by 2 bases and J by 0 bases, with 10 bases between them. The length of the CDR3 is 15 residues. Germline V CDR1 and CDR2: SGHRS, YFSETQ. The CDR3 protein is CASSFRAGSTDTQYF. The CDR3 DNA is TGCGCCAGCAGCTTTCGTGCGGGGAGCACAGATACGCAGTATTTT.

The V and J genes are TRBV2 and TRBJ1-5; D is possibly TRBD1 (6 bases). The germline V gene has CDR1 SNHLY and CDR2 FYNNEI. V lost 5 bases and J 2 bases, leaving 13 bases between the germline ends. The CDR3 covers 15 residues. CDR3 region: CASSLTGYRNQPQHF. DNA of the CDR3: TGTGCCAGCAGTCTCACAGGGTATCGCAATCAGCCCCAGCATTTT.